This entry is about one TCR beta chain. The antigen is unknown. This sample stems from a study of cytomegalovirus exposure and HLA in healthy donors. Study at large: Roughly 85 million unique TCRs from HLA-typed donors made up an early data release.

The V end lost 3 bases, the J end lost 2 bases, and 12 bases lay between the germline ends. In germline, CDR1 is MNHNS, CDR2 SASEGT. This CDR3 comprises 15 residues. The PCR had 60 Vbeta and 13 Jbeta primers. Method: immunoSEQ multiplex PCR; TCRdb's copy keeps in-frame clones and lacks some. The table shows around 150,000 clones, with 88% occurring only once. Findings of the study overall: Productive rates of about 90% or about 30% were seen for most TCR beta V segments in an earlier analysis. Several of the most significant clusters appeared, in a later analysis, to be linked to common viral pathogens.

The TCR originated in a woman between 40 and 55 years old in good health and CMV-seronegative. The chain is built from TRBV6-1 and TRBJ2-3, with D unresolved. Source material: PBMCs. The CDR3 sequence: CASSDRQAITDTQYF. CDR3 coding DNA: TGTGCCAGCAGTGATAGGCAGGCAATCACAGATACGCAGTATTTT.